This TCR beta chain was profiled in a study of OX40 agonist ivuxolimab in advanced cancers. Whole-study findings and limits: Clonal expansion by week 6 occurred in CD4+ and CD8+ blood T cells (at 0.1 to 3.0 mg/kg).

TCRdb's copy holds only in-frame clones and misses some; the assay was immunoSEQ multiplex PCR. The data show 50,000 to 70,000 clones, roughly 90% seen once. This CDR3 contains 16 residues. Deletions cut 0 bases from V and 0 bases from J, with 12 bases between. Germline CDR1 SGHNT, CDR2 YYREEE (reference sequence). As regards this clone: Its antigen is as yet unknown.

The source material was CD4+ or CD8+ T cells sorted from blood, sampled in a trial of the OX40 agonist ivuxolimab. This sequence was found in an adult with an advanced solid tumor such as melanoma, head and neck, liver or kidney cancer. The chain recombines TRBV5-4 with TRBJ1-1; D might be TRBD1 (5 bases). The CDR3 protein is CASSLAGGTMNTEAFF. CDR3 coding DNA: TGTGCCAGCAGCTTGGCGGGGGGAACCATGAACACTGAAGCTTTCTTT.